Below, 9 T cell receptor beta chains from the same sample are listed, as sequenced in a study of blood T cells in healthy people across ages. A J-beta primer mix and a sample-barcoded 5' primer were used in a second PCR of about 7 to 11 cycles. TCRdb redid the calling of the 5' RACE reads with MiXCR, one entry per CDR3 protein. The sample has roughly 640,000 distinct CDR3 sequences; about 30% are singletons. Input material: blood. These receptors came from an elderly woman in good health.

This chain uses TRBV19 with TRBJ1-5; D unclear. This CDR3 spans 13 amino acids. The germline gives CDR1 LNHDA, CDR2 SQIVND (reference sequence). Between the trimmed V and J ends, which lost 3 bases and 0 bases, there was a span of 3 bases. DNA for the CDR3: TGTGCCAGTAGTATGACTAGCAATCAGCCCCAGCATTTT. It is translated as CASSMTSNQPQHF.

Comment on this clonotype: At one end, the junction sequence differs from germline, possibly due to a read error. The chain couples TRBV10-3 to TRBJ2-7; the match to TRBD2 covers 9 bases. The germline CDR1 and CDR2 sequences are ENHRY and SYGVKD. The CDR3 has 15 amino acids. DNA for the CDR3: TGTACCATCAGTGATAGCGGGGGCTTCAAAGAGACCCAGGACTTC. Translated, it gives CTISDSGGFKETQDF.

The genes are TRBV7-3 and TRBJ2-5, with D possibly matching TRBD2 (5 bases). The J call is uncertain, as TRBJ2-7 better fits the DNA end. From germline, CDR1 is SGHTA and CDR2 FQGTGA. The CDR3 contains 15 residues. CDR3 in DNA: TGTGCCAGCAGCTTACTGCCGGGTCCTGGGAGCGAGCAGTACTTC. Protein: CASSLLPGPGSEQYF.

This clonotype was seen once. J is TRBJ1-5 and V is TRBV7-2, with no clear D. CDR1 SGHTA and CDR2 FQGNSA come from the germline V gene. Trimming removed 5 bases at V and 0 bases at J, with 5 bases between. This CDR3 is built from 13 residues. The CDR3 DNA sequence: TGTGCCAGCAGCGTATTTAGCAATCAGCCCCAGCATTTT. This encodes CASSVFSNQPQHF.

The chain couples TRBV5-1 to TRBJ2-6; possibly TRBD2 for D (6 bases). CDR1 is SGHRS and CDR2 is YFSETQ in the germline V gene. V was trimmed by 4 bases and J by 0 bases, leaving 11 bases between them. The CDR3 consists of 16 residues. The CDR3 nucleotides are TGCGCCAGCAGCGAGGGACTCAGCTCTGGGGCCAACGTCCTGACTTTC. It yields the protein CASSEGLSSGANVLTF.

There are many counts of this clonotype. The chain links TRBV5-1 to TRBJ2-5; 7 bases line up with TRBD1. There are 16 residues in the CDR3. J lost 2 bases, V lost 1 base, and 8 bases had no gene match. From germline, CDR1 is SGHRS and CDR2 YFSETQ. This CDR3 is CASSLRQGDFQETQYF. As DNA, the CDR3 is TGCGCCAGCAGCTTGCGACAGGGCGATTTTCAAGAGACCCAGTACTTC.

As regards this clonotype: Just one base apart from a much larger clone, this may be a read error. The chain has TRBV30 and TRBJ2-7; TRBD1 matches 9 bases. The CDR3 sequence is 14 residues long. Germline V lookup: CDR1 GTSNPN, CDR2 SVGIG (reference sequence). The V segment lost 4 bases and the J segment 3 bases; nucleotides outside the gene matches: 7. The DNA for the CDR3 is TGTGCCTGGACCCCGGACAGGGGCTGCTACGAGCAGTACTTC. This sequence encodes CAWTPDRGCYEQYF.

This clonotype was found many times. The chain employs TRBV3-1 and TRBJ2-5; tentative D call: TRBD2 (5 bases). This CDR3 has 16 amino acids. V shed 1 base and J shed 4 bases, with 16 bases lying between them. From germline, CDR1 is LGHDT and CDR2 YNNKEL (reference sequence). The CDR3 DNA reads as TGTGCCAGCAGCCAAGGAGCAGGAGGCGGGCGAGAGACCCAGTACTTC. It encodes CASSQGAGGGRETQYF.

The V gene is TRBV28, the J gene TRBJ2-4; D gene uncertain. The J call may be mistaken, given a closer DNA end match to TRBJ2-7. CDR3 length: 14 amino acids. The germline V gene encodes CDR1 MDHEN and CDR2 SYDVKM. The CDR3 DNA reads TGTGCCAGCGGTGACCTGATCCTACGATACGAGCAGTACTTC. Translated: CASGDLILRYEQYF.